The next 10 T cell receptor beta chains were all read from a single sample in a study of regulatory T cells in long-lasting Graves disease. Time point noted: newly diagnosed GD, antithyroid drugs for less than 3 months. From PBMCs, RNA was extracted and then used to make the TCR library. In building TCR beta libraries, iRepertoire HTBI primers were used together with Arm-PCR of CDR3 regions. TCRdb re-called the multiplex PCR reads through MiXCR, storing one row per CDR3 protein. Of under 450,000 distinct CDR3 sequences in the sample, over 9.5% were seen once. Another study also made use of these data, one on T cells in Graves' hyperthyroidism and ophthalmopathy.

Material: peripheral blood mononuclear cells (PBMCs), obtained at new diagnosis, from a patient treated with antithyroid drugs. Receptors originate from a woman aged 18-35 years with Graves disease.

The table lists this clonotype with many counts. The V and J genes are TRBV28 and TRBJ2-1; no definite D call. The V and J ends lost 5 bases and 0 bases respectively, with 14 bases between them. The CDR3 has 16 residues. Germline V CDR1 and CDR2: MDHEN, SYDVKM. CDR3 nucleotide sequence: TGTGCCAGCAGTCCCTCTCGGGTGGGCTCCTACAATGAGCAGTTCTTC. Protein product: CASSPSRVGSYNEQFF. The variable domain in full, completed from reference TRBV28 and TRBJ2-1, reads DVKVTQSSRYLVKRTGEKVFLECVQDMDHENMFWYRQDPGLGLRLIYFSYDVKMKEKGDIPEGYSVSREKKERFSLILESASTNQTSMYLCASSPSRVGSYNEQFFGPGTRLTVL.

This clonotype has more than one count but fewer than ten. The J gene is TRBJ2-6, the V gene TRBV7-9; the D gene could be TRBD1 or TRBD2 (6 bases each). Between the trimmed V and J ends, which lost 1 base and 0 bases, there was a span of 19 bases. The V gene's germline CDR1 is SEHNR and CDR2 FQNEAQ (reference sequence). There are 20 residues in the CDR3. CDR3 residues: CASSLDRWGASSSGANVLTF. CDR3 sequence (DNA): TGTGCCAGCAGCTTAGACCGCTGGGGGGCCAGTTCCTCTGGGGCCAACGTCCTGACTTTC.

This clonotype has a count of ten or more. V is TRBV2 and J is TRBJ2-3, with 8 bases that match TRBD1. Unmatched junction bases numbered 4, after V lost 7 bases and J lost 1 base. The CDR3 covers 14 residues. Germline values: CDR1 SNHLY, CDR2 FYNNEI. CDR3: CASIGQGGTDTQYF. CDR3 coding DNA: TGTGCCAGCATTGGACAGGGAGGCACAGATACGCAGTATTTT. Complete variable domain (other parts from reference TRBV2 and TRBJ2-3): EPEVTQTPSHQVTQMGQEVILRCVPISNHLYFYWYRQILGQKVEFLVSFYNNEISEKSEIFDDQFSVERPDGSNFTLKIRSTKLEDSAMYFCASIGQGGTDTQYFGPGTRLTVL.

CDR3 sequence (DNA): TGTGCCAGCAGCGACCAGACAGGGGTCTTACTTGGCTACACCTTC. Its protein is CASSDQTGVLLGYTF. The V gene is TRBV7-9, the J gene TRBJ1-2; 8 nucleotides align to TRBD1. The ends lost 5 bases at V and 7 bases at J; junction bases unmatched: 12. This CDR3 is 15 amino acids long. Germline loops: CDR1 SEHNR, CDR2 FQNEAQ (reference sequence).

Worth noting for this clonotype: A much bigger clone sits one base away, suggesting this may be a read error. The gene calls are TRBV2 and TRBJ2-3; no firm D call. Germline V CDR1 and CDR2: SNHLY, FYNNEI. The CDR3 length is 17 residues. The germline V and J ends were trimmed by 6 bases and 3 bases, with 22 bases remaining between them. The CDR3 sequence: CASSPRLIPSLTDTQYF. The CDR3 bases are TGTGCCAGCAGCCCCCGACTTATACCGTCCTTAACAGATACGCAGTATTTT.

This clonotype was seen many times. The rearrangement links TRBV27 to TRBJ2-1; 11 bases are shared with TRBD1. The V gene end was trimmed by 1 base and the J gene end by 5 bases; junction bases not matched to a gene: 7. Per the germline V gene, CDR1 is MNHEY and CDR2 is SMNVEV (reference sequence). This CDR3 is built from 17 residues. For the CDR3, the DNA is TGTGCCAGCAGTTTATTTTTGGGACAGGGGGGGAACAATGAGCAGTTCTTC. This sequence encodes CASSLFLGQGGNNEQFF.

In this sample, this clonotype turned up a few times. The rearrangement links TRBV7-6 to TRBJ2-7; 8 nucleotides align to TRBD1. J gave up 8 bases and V 5 bases, and 14 bases lay outside the gene matches. The CDR3 contains 15 residues. Germline CDR1 SGHVS, CDR2 FNYEAQ. The CDR3 spells CASSAPGTGGNKQYF. In DNA form, the CDR3 reads TGTGCCAGCAGCGCCCCCGGGACAGGCGGCAACAAGCAGTACTTC.

This clonotype was seen ten or more times. The chain recombines TRBV6-1 with TRBJ1-2; the D is unclear. The CDR3 loop spans 14 amino acids. V lost 5 bases and J lost 4, with 14 bases in between. CDR1 MNHNS and CDR2 SASEGT come from the germline V gene. CDR3 sequence: CASSPGPEGYGYTF. CDR3 in DNA: TGTGCCAGCAGTCCCGGGCCCGAGGGCTATGGCTACACCTTC.

This clonotype was counted many times. The chain joins TRBV30 to TRBJ2-1, with 8 bases fitting TRBD2. The V segment lost 2 bases and the J segment 7 bases; nucleotides outside the gene matches: 13. The CDR3 contains 16 residues. The germline V gene has CDR1 GTSNPN and CDR2 SVGIG (reference sequence). The CDR3 sequence is CAWSSLIGRARNEQFF. CDR3 coding DNA: TGTGCCTGGAGTAGCCTGATCGGGAGGGCCCGTAATGAGCAGTTCTTC.

In its sample, this clonotype was seen a few times. The chain carries TRBV28 and TRBJ1-5; D remains unclear. This CDR3 has 12 amino acids. Germline CDR1 and CDR2: MDHEN and SYDVKM. CDR3 sequence reads: CAEGLGFQPQHF. As DNA, the CDR3 is TGTGCGGAGGGTTTGGGTTTTCAGCCCCAGCATTTT.